This T cell receptor (beta chain) is drawn from a study of cytomegalovirus exposure and HLA in healthy donors. Trimming pared 5 bases from V and 0 bases from J, leaving 11 bases between. The CDR3 covers 14 residues. Germline-derived CDR1 and CDR2 are SQVTM and ANQGSEA. Measured with immunoSEQ multiplex PCR; TCRdb has only the in-frame clones, and not every one. The repertoire holds about 120,000 clones, with around nine tenths as singletons. This receptor was taken from a woman aged 18-35 years in good health and CMV-seropositive. Sequenced material: PBMCs. V usage is TRBV29-1 and J usage is TRBJ2-1; perhaps TRBD1 as D (6 bases). CDR3 amino acids: CSVYRDLSYNEQFF. CDR3 nucleotide sequence: TGCAGCGTTTACAGGGACCTCTCCTACAATGAGCAGTTCTTC.